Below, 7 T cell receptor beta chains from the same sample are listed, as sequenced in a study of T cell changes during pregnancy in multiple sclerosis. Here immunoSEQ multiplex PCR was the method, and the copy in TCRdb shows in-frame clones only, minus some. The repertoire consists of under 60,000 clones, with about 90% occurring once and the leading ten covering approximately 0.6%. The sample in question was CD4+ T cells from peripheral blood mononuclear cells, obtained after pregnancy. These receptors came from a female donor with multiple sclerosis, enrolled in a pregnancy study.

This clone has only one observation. CDR3 DNA: TGCGCCAGCAGCCCGGCCGGGACAGGGGTCTACGAGCAGTACTTC. Its translation: CASSPAGTGVYEQYF. The chain couples TRBV5-1 to TRBJ2-7; 10 nucleotides align to TRBD1. This CDR3 is built from 15 residues. CDR1 and CDR2 (germline): SGHRS, YFSETQ. Trimming removed 4 bases from V and 3 bases from J; junction bases left unmatched: 7. The entire variable domain, with the rest obtained from reference TRBV5-1 and TRBJ2-7, is as follows: KAGVTQTPRYLIKTRGQQVTLSCSPISGHRSVSWYQQTPGQGLQFLFEYFSETQRNKGNFPGRFSGRQFSNSRSEMNVSTLELGDSALYLCASSPAGTGVYEQYFGPGTRLTVT.

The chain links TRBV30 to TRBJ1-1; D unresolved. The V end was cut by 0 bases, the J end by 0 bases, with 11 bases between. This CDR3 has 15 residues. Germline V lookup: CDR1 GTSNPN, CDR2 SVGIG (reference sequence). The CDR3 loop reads CAWSVPWRLNTEAFF. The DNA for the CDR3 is TGTGCCTGGAGTGTACCTTGGCGGCTGAACACTGAAGCTTTCTTT.

CDR3 amino acids: CASSLADEGVKTQYF. The CDR3 nucleotides are TGCGCCAGCAGCTTGGCCGACGAGGGGGTAAAGACCCAGTACTTC. V usage is TRBV5-1 and J usage is TRBJ2-5, with D possibly matching TRBD1 (6 bases). Trimming pared 0 bases from V and 6 bases from J, leaving 15 bases between. The CDR3 runs to 15 residues. Per the germline V gene, CDR1 is SGHRS and CDR2 is YFSETQ. Full variable domain (rest looked up from reference TRBV5-1 and TRBJ2-5): KAGVTQTPRYLIKTRGQQVTLSCSPISGHRSVSWYQQTPGQGLQFLFEYFSETQRNKGNFPGRFSGRQFSNSRSEMNVSTLELGDSALYLCASSLADEGVKTQYFGPGTRLLVL.

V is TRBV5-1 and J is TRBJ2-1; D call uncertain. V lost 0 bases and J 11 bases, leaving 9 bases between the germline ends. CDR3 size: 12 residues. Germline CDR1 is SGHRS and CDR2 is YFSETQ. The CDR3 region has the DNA TGCGCCAGCAGCTTGGAGAGGTTTAAGCAGTTCTTC. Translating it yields CASSLERFKQFF.

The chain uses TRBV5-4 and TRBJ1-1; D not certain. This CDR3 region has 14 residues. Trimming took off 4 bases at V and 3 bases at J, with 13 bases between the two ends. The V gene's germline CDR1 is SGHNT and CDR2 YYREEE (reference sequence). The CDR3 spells CASSTGPGYTEAFF. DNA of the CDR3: TGTGCCAGCAGCACGGGTCCGGGGTACACTGAAGCTTTCTTT.

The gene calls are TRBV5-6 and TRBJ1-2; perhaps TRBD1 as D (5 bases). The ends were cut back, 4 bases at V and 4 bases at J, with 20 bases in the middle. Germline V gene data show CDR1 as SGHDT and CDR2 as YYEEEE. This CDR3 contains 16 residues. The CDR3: CASSGYTGAMGYGYTF. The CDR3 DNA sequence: TGTGCCAGCAGCGGGTACACAGGCGCAATGGGCTATGGCTACACCTTC. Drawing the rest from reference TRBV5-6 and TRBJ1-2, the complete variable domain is DAGVTQSPTHLIKTRGQQVTLRCSPKSGHDTVSWYQQALGQGPQFIFQYYEEEERQRGNFPDRFSGHQFPNYSSELNVNALLLGDSALYLCASSGYTGAMGYGYTFGSGTRLTVV.

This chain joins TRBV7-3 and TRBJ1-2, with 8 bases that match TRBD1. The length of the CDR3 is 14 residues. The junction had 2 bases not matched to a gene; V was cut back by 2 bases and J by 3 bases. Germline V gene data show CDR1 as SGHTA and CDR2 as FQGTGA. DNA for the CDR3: TGTGCCAGCAGCTTACAGGGGGCGGACTATGGCTACACCTTC. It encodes CASSLQGADYGYTF.